The 19 T cell receptor delta chains presented below share a single source sample, sequenced in a study of γδ T cells in repeated Plasmodium falciparum infection. Flow sorting of PBMC yielded separate Vgamma9/Vdelta2+ and Vdelta2-negative gammadelta T cell populations for bulk repertoire analysis. TCRdb processed the multiplex PCR reads again with the CATT caller. The data contain roughly 93,000 delta-chain clones, around 1.4% of them seen just once; the ten biggest clones take up more than 7%. The sequencing sample was made of gamma-delta T cells from blood. These receptor sequences come from a pool of human donors (malaria-infected and uninfected, not separated).

This clone showed up just a few times. TCRdb records a much larger clone's protein for this DNA, with a difference at residue 14 that likely arises from a read error; the protein given is the translation of the DNA. The gene calls are TRDV2 and TRDJ3; 13 bases agree with TRDD3. TCRdb leaves out the J gene; it was filled in here by matching the DNA to germline. This CDR3 is 20 amino acids long. Germline V gives CDR1 GEAIGNYY, CDR2 EKD. CDR3 in amino acids: CACDRRLGDTRFWGTRQMFF. CDR3 in DNA: TGTGCCTGTGACCGGAGACTGGGGGATACGCGTTTCTGGGGCACCCGACAGATGTTTTTC.

This clone appeared a few times. One base separates it from a far larger clone, so it is likely a read error. Other DNA sequences in the sample encode the same CDR3. CDR3 nucleotides: TGTGCTCTTGGGGATACTCGTAGTTTCTCCATACTCCTACCTTACACCGATAAACTCATCTTC. It is translated as CALGDTRSFSILLPYTDKLIF. The V gene reported is TRDV1; the J gene is uncalled; TRDD3, the table's D call, lacks a check against the DNA. Germline CDR1 and CDR2: TSWWSYY and QGS. This CDR3 is 21 amino acids long.

About this clone itself: A far larger clone is only one base removed, so a read error is likely. Other nucleotide sequences from this sample produce the same CDR3. The V gene is TRDV1, the J gene TRDJ1; D ambiguous. TCRdb lists no J gene, so it was determined here by aligning the DNA to germline. Germline CDR1 reads TSWWSYY; CDR2 reads QGS. The CDR3 contains 19 residues. The CDR3 DNA reads TGTGCTCTTGGGGGACCACAAGGGGTGCCCCGTCTTGGAACCGACAAACTCATCTTT. This translates into CALGGPQGVPRLGTDKLIF.

This clone was counted ten times or more. CDR3 in DNA: TGTGCTCTTGGGTCCCGGTACTGGGGGCTACTAAATGTGGGTATGGCCGATAAACTCATCTTT. Translating it yields CALGSRYWGLLNVGMADKLIF. V gene TRDV1 combines with J gene TRDJ1; 8 bases agree with TRDD3. The length of the CDR3 is 21 residues. Trimming cost V 5 bases and J 3 bases; bases outside gene matches: 26. CDR1 is TSWWSYY, CDR2 QGS, per germline.

About this clone itself: The protein in TCRdb stems from a much larger clone and differs at residue 15 from this DNA's translation, likely a read error; here the protein is translated from the DNA. The rearrangement links TRDV2 to TRDJ1; D is undetermined. With 0 bases removed from V and 4 bases from J, the gap between germline ends came to 32 bases. This CDR3 spans 21 amino acids. Germline CDR1 is GEAIGNYY and CDR2 is EKD. The CDR3 DNA follows: TGTGCCTGTGACACCGTTCAAGGGGCTAAAAATTTCCAGGGCGTGGGCGATAAACTCATCTTT. Protein product: CACDTVQGAKNFQGVGDKLIF.

This clone was found many times. The V call is TRDV3, the J call TRDJ1, with TRDD3 matching 8 bases. CDR3 length equals 17 residues. Per germline, CDR1 TVYSNPD and CDR2 GDNSRS (reference sequence). V shed 5 bases and J 1 base; nucleotides not matched to a gene: 18. Here the CDR3 DNA reads TGTGCCACAAGCTCCGCTGGGGGACCGTGGACCACCGATAAACTCATCTTT. Translated: CATSSAGGPWTTDKLIF.

To note about this clone: The translation of this DNA and the TCRdb protein of a much larger clone differ at residue 5, probably owing to a read error; the protein shown here is translated from the DNA. CDR3 sequence: CACDGGGLPSRGTSSWDTRQMFF. The CDR3 DNA follows: TGTGCCTGTGACGGTGGGGGCCTTCCTAGCCGGGGGACGAGCTCCTGGGACACCCGACAGATGTTTTTC. J is TRDJ3 and V is TRDV2; 8 bases are a match to TRDD2. Germline V CDR1 and CDR2: GEAIGNYY, EKD. There are 23 residues in the CDR3. J lost 0 bases, V lost 3 bases, and 21 bases had no gene match.

This clone was picked up many times. The chain couples TRDV1 to TRDJ1; D gene ambiguous. From germline, CDR1 is TSWWSYY and CDR2 QGS. There are 27 residues in the CDR3. Trimming took off 2 bases at V and 0 bases at J, with 46 bases between the two ends. The CDR3, as DNA: TGTGCTCTTGGGGAAATATCGATCTTCTTCGTTCGTGGTCAGACCTGGTCCGGTTCGAAACACACCGATAAACTCATCTTT. As protein: CALGEISIFFVRGQTWSGSKHTDKLIF.

Regarding this clone: The translation of this DNA and the TCRdb protein of a much larger clone differ at residue 10, probably owing to a read error; the protein shown here is translated from the DNA. The V and J genes are TRDV1 and TRDJ1, with TRDD2 identical over 7 bases. In the absence of a J gene in TCRdb, the DNA was matched to germline to assign it here. The V segment lost 3 bases and the J segment 0 bases; nucleotides outside the gene matches: 28. The germline gives CDR1 TSWWSYY, CDR2 QGS. The CDR3 is 23 residues long. Written as DNA, the CDR3 is TGTGCTCTTGGGGACCGGCCTTCCTTCCACGTACTAGTTTCCTTACTGTACACCGATAAACTCATCTTT. This codes for CALGDRPSFHVLVSLLYTDKLIF.

To note about this clone: The TCRdb protein comes from a much larger clone and disagrees with this DNA's translation at residue 14, likely due to a read error; the protein given here is derived from the DNA. The chain links TRDV1 to TRDJ1, with a weak D call TRDD2 (9 bases). No J gene was available from TCRdb, and it was assigned here by a germline match of the DNA. Per germline, CDR1 TSWWSYY and CDR2 QGS. V was clipped by 4 bases and J by 1 base, with 28 bases between them. The CDR3 runs to 20 residues. CDR3 DNA: TGTGCTCTTGGGGTATCCTTCCTACCGTACTGGGGGGAGTGCACCGATAAACTCATCTTT. Amino acid sequence: CALGVSFLPYWGECTDKLIF.

This clone was seen repeatedly, ten times or more. The same CDR3 is also encoded by other DNA sequences in this sample. This chain joins TRDV1 and TRDJ1; 7 positions agree with TRDD3. The CDR3 is 23 amino acids. From germline, CDR1 is TSWWSYY and CDR2 QGS. The trim removed 5 bases at V and 1 base at J, leaving 31 bases unmatched. CDR3 in amino acids: CALGKNIFLGPSYWGITTDKLIF. CDR3 DNA sequence: TGTGCTCTTGGGAAGAACATATTTTTGGGTCCGTCTTACTGGGGCATTACCACCGATAAACTCATCTTT.

In the case of this clone: TCRdb assigns this DNA the protein of a much larger clone, which departs from its translation at residue 14; this likely reflects a read error, and the protein shown comes from translating the DNA. The rearrangement joins TRDV1 to TRDJ1; D is possibly TRDD2 or TRDD3 (7 bases each). CDR3 size: 16 residues. Germline V gene data show CDR1 as TSWWSYY and CDR2 as QGS. The V end lost 3 bases, the J end lost 13 bases, and 27 bases lay between the germline ends. The CDR3 DNA sequence: TGTGCTCTTGGGGAGGTTTATCCTTCCTTGGGGGAGAGACCCATCTTT. Its protein product is CALGEVYPSLGERPIF.

The CDR3: CACDTALLGDWDTRQMFF. The CDR3 DNA follows: TGTGCCTGTGACACGGCATTACTGGGGGATTGGGACACCCGACAGATGTTTTTC. J is TRDJ3 and V is TRDV2; TRDD3 agrees at 10 bases. The J gene is not listed in TCRdb, so it was assigned here from a DNA match to germline. The CDR3 totals 18 residues. In germline, CDR1 is GEAIGNYY, CDR2 EKD. The trim removed 1 base at V and 4 bases at J, leaving 6 bases unmatched.

About this clone itself: This DNA's translation differs at residue 14 from TCRdb's protein, which comes from a much larger clone; a read error is likely, and the protein shown is translated from the DNA. V usage is TRDV1 and J usage is TRDJ1, with 9 bases lining up with TRDD3. Germline loops: CDR1 TSWWSYY, CDR2 QGS. The length of the CDR3 is 19 residues. V shed 0 bases, J shed 3 bases, and the junction held 14 bases outside the gene matches. CDR3 in DNA: TGTGCTCTTGGGGAACTTTGGAGCAGTGTGGGGGATAACCCCGATAAACTCATCTTT. It yields the protein CALGELWSSVGDNPDKLIF.

This clone was picked up many times. A far larger clone is off by one base, so a read error is likely. This specimen includes other DNA sequences encoding the same CDR3. The chain recombines TRDV3 with TRDJ1, with TRDD3 as a possible D gene (6 bases). The CDR3 spans 12 residues. Germline-derived CDR1 and CDR2 are TVYSNPD and GDNSRS (reference sequence). CDR3 coding DNA: TGTGCCTTTTTAGATACGGGCGATAAACTCATCTTC. Amino acid sequence: CAFLDTGDKLIF.

For this clone: Only one base separates this from a far larger clonotype, so it likely reflects a read error. Other DNA sequences of this sample code for an identical CDR3. The chain employs TRDV1 and TRDJ1; possibly TRDD3 for D (6 bases). No J gene was available from TCRdb, and it was assigned here by a germline match of the DNA. The germline V gene has CDR1 TSWWSYY and CDR2 QGS. The CDR3 length is 22 residues. CDR3 coding DNA: TGTGCCCTTGGGGCAAGGTTAAGGGGGTTTCCCGAACTGGGATCCTACACCGATAAACTCATCTTT. Encoded protein: CALGARLRGFPELGSYTDKLIF.

With respect to this clone: This probably arose from a read error, given a far larger clone one base away. This sample includes further DNA sequences coding for the same CDR3. The chain is built from TRDV2 and TRDJ1; a weak D match, TRDD3 (5 bases). The J gene comes from matching the DNA to germline here; TCRdb lacks it. V lost 0 bases and J 8 bases, leaving 18 bases between the germline ends. The CDR3 consists of 15 residues. Germline CDR1 reads GEAIGNYY; CDR2 reads EKD. CDR3 in DNA: TGTGCCTGTGACACCGTGGGGACCCAAGGGGACAAACTCATCTTT. Encoded protein: CACDTVGTQGDKLIF.

In this sample, this clone turned up a few times. A read error likely explains why the TCRdb protein, taken from a much larger clone, differs from this DNA's translation at residue 13; the protein shown is translated from the DNA. The V gene corresponds to TRDV3; no J gene was called. The length of the CDR3 is 15 residues. Germline CDR1 reads TVYSNPD; CDR2 reads GDNSRS (reference sequence). CDR3 sequence reads: CAFKGPPFEVGKPIF. The CDR3, as DNA: TGTGCCTTTAAAGGTCCCCCATTCGAAGTAGGAAAACCCATCTTT.

This clone was seen many times. The chain links TRDV1 to TRDJ1, with 10 bases matching TRDD3. TCRdb is silent on the J gene; assignment here came from matching the DNA to germline. This CDR3 has 15 residues. The germline V gene has CDR1 TSWWSYY and CDR2 QGS. J lost 9 bases, V lost 1 base, and 8 bases had no gene match. The CDR3 sequence is CALGEPGGGGYQLIF. CDR3 nucleotides: TGTGCTCTTGGGGAACCCGGTGGTGGGGGATACCAACTCATCTTT.